The 2 T cell receptor beta chains below come from one sample, sequenced in a study of blood T cells in healthy people across ages. Through a sample-barcoded 5' primer and a J-beta primer mix, a second PCR was run for roughly 6 to 11 cycles. MiXCR was run by TCRdb on the 5' RACE reads, yielding one entry per CDR3 protein. The sample has approximately 1.5 million distinct CDR3 sequences, roughly 32% seen once. The sample taken for sequencing was blood. Every receptor here comes from a young woman in good health.

This clonotype turned up a few times. The rearrangement uses TRBV10-3 and TRBJ2-2; D uncertain. V was cut by 5 bases and J by 4 bases, with 8 bases left in between. Germline V gene lookup returns CDR1 ENHRY and CDR2 SYGVKD. CDR3 length: 13 amino acids. CDR3 loop: CAISPDSTGELFF. CDR3 in DNA: TGTGCCATCAGTCCCGACTCCACCGGGGAGCTGTTTTTT.

The V and J genes are TRBV20-1 and TRBJ2-1, with D unresolved. This CDR3 comprises 11 residues. Trimming left V 3 bases short and J 12 bases short, with 12 bases between. The germline V gene has CDR1 DFQATT and CDR2 SNEGSKA (reference sequence). The CDR3 nucleotides are TGCAGTGCTAGGGACGTTCGGGCGCAGTTCTTC. Translated, it gives CSARDVRAQFF.